The 32 T cell receptor beta chains below were found in one sample sequenced in a study of blood T cell repertoires in COVID-19. The assay was immunoSEQ multiplex PCR, and TCRdb's table has in-frame clones only and misses some. This table has about 140,000 clones, about four fifths appearing once. The specimen sequenced was peripheral blood. All receptors come from an elderly woman in a cohort sampled during active or convalescent COVID-19.

The table lists this clone with a count of one. This chain uses TRBV20-1 with TRBJ2-1; perhaps TRBD2 as D (5 bases). The CDR3 consists of 16 residues. Germline loops: CDR1 DFQATT, CDR2 SNEGSKA (reference sequence). The V end was cut by 3 bases, the J end by 0 bases, with 15 bases between. The CDR3 here is CSASNYGKSSYNEQFF. DNA for the CDR3: TGCAGTGCTAGTAATTACGGGAAGAGCTCCTACAATGAGCAGTTCTTC.

As concerns this clone: One junction end disagrees with the germline gene, perhaps due to a read error. The V gene is TRBV9, the J gene TRBJ2-2, with 13 nucleotides matching TRBD2. The V gene's germline CDR1 is SGDLS and CDR2 YYNGEE. The CDR3 loop spans 17 amino acids. CDR3 in DNA: TGTGCCCGCAGCGTAGCACTAGCGGGGGGGCAGGCCGGGGAGCTGTTTTTT. This encodes CARSVALAGGQAGELFF.

The V gene is TRBV6-5, the J gene TRBJ1-2; tentative D call: TRBD1 (6 bases). CDR1 MNHEY and CDR2 SVGAGI come from the germline V gene. This CDR3 is built from 14 residues. Trimming shortened V by 2 bases and J by 4 bases, and 11 bases separated the two germline ends. The chain's CDR3 is CASSYRGHFYGYTF. CDR3 bases: TGTGCCAGCAGTTACCGGGGACATTTCTATGGCTACACCTTC.

This clone was recorded a few times. V usage is TRBV30 and J usage is TRBJ1-1; D not resolved. The CDR3 consists of 13 residues. The ends were cut back, 0 bases at V and 3 bases at J, with 8 bases in the middle. CDR1 is GTSNPN, CDR2 SVGIG, per germline (reference sequence). The CDR3 loop is CAWSVQQYTEAFF. The CDR3 DNA follows: TGTGCCTGGAGTGTACAACAATACACTGAAGCTTTCTTT.

This clone was observed a few times. This sequence joins TRBV7-2 and TRBJ1-2, with D possibly matching TRBD1 (6 bases). This CDR3 spans 14 amino acids. The V end was cut by 4 bases, the J end by 8 bases, with 17 bases between. Germline CDR1 and CDR2: SGHTA and FQGNSA. CDR3 DNA sequence: TGTGCCAGCAGCTCGACGGGGGGGGCCGGCGGCTACACCTTC. It translates to CASSSTGGAGGYTF. The full variable domain, completed using reference TRBV7-2 and TRBJ1-2, is GAGVSQSPSNKVTEKGKDVELRCDPISGHTALYWYRQSLGQGLEFLIYFQGNSAPDKSGLPSDRFSAERTGGSVSTLTIQRTQQEDSAVYLCASSSTGGAGGYTFGSGTRLTVV.

This clone was found a few times. The J gene is TRBJ2-7, the V gene TRBV14, with TRBD1 identical over 9 bases. Per the germline V gene, CDR1 is SGHDN and CDR2 is FVKESK. The CDR3 totals 15 residues. V trimming: 3 bases; J trimming: 3 bases; junction bases outside the gene matches: 6. The CDR3 here is CASSQAGQGNYEQYF. Written as DNA, the CDR3 is TGTGCCAGCAGCCAGGCGGGACAGGGAAACTACGAGCAGTACTTC.

This clone was recorded only once. This chain uses TRBV3-1 (or the pseudogene TRBV3-2) with TRBJ1-4; the match to TRBD1 covers 7 bases. The CDR3 consists of 15 residues. CDR1 and CDR2 (germline): LGHDT, YNNKEL (reference sequence). V shed 1 base, J shed 9 bases, and the junction held 8 bases outside the gene matches. DNA for the CDR3: TGTGCCAGCAGCCAAGCAAGGGGGCAAGCTAAAAAACTGTTTTTT. This translates into CASSQARGQAKKLFF.

This clone was counted a few times. Written as DNA, the CDR3 is TGTGCCAGCACCTTCGGGCGGGGAAACTATGGCTACACCTTC. Translated: CASTFGRGNYGYTF. The chain couples TRBV6-5 to TRBJ1-2; D is undetermined. The CDR3 is 14 amino acids. Between the trimmed V and J ends, which lost 7 bases and 2 bases, there was a span of 14 bases. Germline V gene lookup returns CDR1 MNHEY and CDR2 SVGAGI.

The chain uses TRBV7-2 and TRBJ1-6; 10 nucleotides align to TRBD1. The V gene's germline CDR1 is SGHTA and CDR2 FQGNSA. The CDR3 consists of 15 residues. With V trimmed by 4 bases and J by 12 bases, 9 bases remained unmatched. CDR3 protein: CASSSTSGQGLPLHF. CDR3 sequence (DNA): TGTGCCAGCAGCTCCACTTCGGGACAGGGGTTACCCCTCCACTTT.

This sequence joins TRBV7-2 and TRBJ1-3; D unclear. The length of the CDR3 is 12 residues. Trimming shortened V by 2 bases and J by 7 bases, and 6 bases separated the two germline ends. Germline CDR1 and CDR2: SGHTA and FQGNSA. Here the CDR3 DNA reads TGTGCCAGCAGCTTAATTCCGAACACCATATATTTT. Translating gives CASSLIPNTIYF.

The chain couples TRBV18 to TRBJ1-1; the D gene is possibly TRBD1 (6 bases). CDR1 and CDR2 (germline): KGHSH, LQKENI. CDR3 length equals 15 residues. The V and J ends lost 6 bases and 1 base respectively, with 15 bases between them. For the CDR3, the DNA is TGTGCCAGCTCCCTAGGACAGCTTCCGAACACTGAAGCTTTCTTT. As protein: CASSLGQLPNTEAFF. The variable domain in full, completed from reference TRBV18 and TRBJ1-1, reads NAGVMQNPRHLVRRRGQEARLRCSPMKGHSHVYWYRQLPEEGLKFMVYLQKENIIDESGMPKERFSAEFPKEGPSILRIQQVVRGDSAAYFCASSLGQLPNTEAFFGQGTRLTVV.

This clone was seen once. This chain uses TRBV5-1 with TRBJ2-2, with D perhaps TRBD1 (5 bases). CDR1 SGHRS and CDR2 YFSETQ come from the germline V gene. The CDR3 runs 16 residues. Trimming removed 0 bases at V and 3 bases at J, with 12 bases between. The CDR3 nucleotides read TGCGCCAGCAGCTTGGTCCAGGGCTTAGACACCGGGGAGCTGTTTTTT. This translates into CASSLVQGLDTGELFF.

The chain joins TRBV19 to TRBJ1-2; TRBD1 is a possible D gene (5 bases). The CDR3 covers 13 residues. The germline gives CDR1 LNHDA, CDR2 SQIVND (reference sequence). The V end was cut by 4 bases, the J end by 5 bases, with 11 bases between. DNA of the CDR3: TGTGCCAGTAGTACCTTAGACAGATATGGCTACACCTTC. Translation: CASSTLDRYGYTF. Variable domain in full (rest from reference TRBV19 and TRBJ1-2): DGGITQSPKYLFRKEGQNVTLSCEQNLNHDAMYWYRQDPGQGLRLIYYSQIVNDFQKGDIAEGYSVSREKKESFPLTVTSAQKNPTAFYLCASSTLDRYGYTFGSGTRLTVV.

The J gene is TRBJ2-7, the V gene TRBV2; 9 positions agree with TRBD1. Losses at the gene ends were 4 bases for V and 2 bases for J; bases not matched to a gene: 3. The germline V gene encodes CDR1 SNHLY and CDR2 FYNNEI. The CDR3 length is 14 residues. The DNA for the CDR3 is TGTGCCAGCAGTGGGGGACAGGGTCCCTACGAGCAGTACTTC. Residues: CASSGGQGPYEQYF.

This clone was seen a single time. This chain connects TRBV19 to TRBJ1-2; 8 nucleotides align to TRBD1. The length of the CDR3 is 13 residues. Germline CDR1 reads LNHDA; CDR2 reads SQIVND (reference sequence). Trimming took 5 bases from V and 6 from J; bases not matched to a gene: 5. In DNA, the CDR3 is TGTGCCAGTAGTCTGACAGGGGAAGATGGCTACACCTTC. Residues: CASSLTGEDGYTF.

The chain links TRBV24-1 to TRBJ2-2; D is perhaps TRBD1 (5 bases). The V end lost 5 bases, the J end lost 0 bases, and 24 bases lay between the germline ends. CDR1 and CDR2 from the germline V gene are KGHDR and SFDVKD. The CDR3 is 20 residues long. The CDR3 coding sequence is TGTGCCACCAGTGGAATTACACTCCCAAGGACACCCACGAACACCGGGGAGCTGTTTTTT. Translating it yields CATSGITLPRTPTNTGELFF.

The rearrangement joins TRBV6-2 or TRBV6-3 to TRBJ2-7; D possibly corresponds to TRBD1 (6 bases). V was shortened by 6 bases and J by 0 bases, with 9 bases between the two germline ends. This CDR3 spans 13 amino acids. In germline, CDR1 is MNHEY, CDR2 SVGEGT. CDR3 sequence reads: CASSWDISYEQYV. DNA of the CDR3: TGTGCCAGCAGCTGGGACATCTCCTACGAGCAGTACGTC.

This chain connects TRBV6-5 to TRBJ1-1; D perhaps matches TRBD1 (5 bases). V was shortened by 2 bases and J by 6 bases, with 10 bases between the two germline ends. Germline CDR1 is MNHEY and CDR2 is SVGAGI. The length of the CDR3 is 13 residues. The CDR3 loop is CASSYRGKAEAFF. CDR3 bases: TGTGCCAGCAGTTACAGGGGTAAAGCTGAAGCTTTCTTT.

The chain uses TRBV5-1 and TRBJ1-6; 10 positions match TRBD1. Germline V gene lookup returns CDR1 SGHRS and CDR2 YFSETQ. The CDR3 covers 16 residues. The J segment lost 8 bases and the V segment lost 3 bases, leaving 8 bases of the junction unmatched. The CDR3: CASSSRTGGLDSPLHF. The CDR3, as DNA: TGCGCCAGCAGCTCGAGGACAGGGGGTTTGGATTCACCCCTCCACTTT.

The CDR3 region has the DNA TGTGCCAGCAGTAAATTCACAGATACGCAGTATTTT. It translates to CASSKFTDTQYF. V and J are TRBV3-1 (or the pseudogene TRBV3-2) and TRBJ2-3; D is ambiguous. The CDR3 is made up of 12 amino acids. V shed 6 bases and J shed 2 bases, with 6 bases lying between them. Germline CDR1 reads LGHDT; CDR2 reads YNNKEL (reference sequence).

This chain joins TRBV6-2 or TRBV6-3 and TRBJ2-1, with TRBD2 identical over 10 bases. Germline CDR1 MNHEY, CDR2 SVGEGT. This CDR3 has 13 residues. Trimming cost V 1 base and J 10 bases; bases outside gene matches: 1. The CDR3 DNA reads TGTGCCAGCAGTTACTTGACTAGCGGGGAGCAGTTCTTC. It yields the protein CASSYLTSGEQFF.

J is TRBJ2-7 and V is TRBV6-5; 10 nucleotides line up with TRBD1. CDR1 is MNHEY, CDR2 SVGAGI, per germline. The ends lost 6 bases at V and 6 bases at J; junction bases unmatched: 5. The CDR3 has 13 residues. The CDR3 here is CASSAGTGAEQYV. CDR3 sequence (DNA): TGTGCCAGCAGCGCCGGGACAGGGGCCGAGCAGTACGTC.

The chain combines TRBV19 with TRBJ1-2, with D possibly TRBD1 on 5 matching bases. V shed 3 bases and J shed 8 bases, with 13 bases lying between them. The CDR3 is 13 amino acids. Germline CDR1 and CDR2: LNHDA and SQIVND (reference sequence). CDR3 in DNA: TGTGCCAGTAGTATGGGGCCGGCTGAGGGCTACACCTTC. Translating it yields CASSMGPAEGYTF. The entire variable domain, with the rest obtained from reference TRBV19 and TRBJ1-2, is as follows: DGGITQSPKYLFRKEGQNVTLSCEQNLNHDAMYWYRQDPGQGLRLIYYSQIVNDFQKGDIAEGYSVSREKKESFPLTVTSAQKNPTAFYLCASSMGPAEGYTFGSGTRLTVV.

The rearrangement uses TRBV6-6 and TRBJ2-1; 11 nucleotides agree with TRBD2. CDR1 is MNHNY, CDR2 SVGAGI, per germline (reference sequence). CDR3 length: 15 amino acids. V trimming: 4 bases; J trimming: 6 bases; junction bases outside the gene matches: 5. CDR3 sequence (DNA): TGTGCCAGCAGTTCCCCCGGGACTAGCGGCAATGAGCAGTTCTTC. Protein sequence: CASSSPGTSGNEQFF.

V and J are TRBV7-9 and TRBJ1-4; the D is unclear. CDR3 size: 16 residues. Looked up from germline, CDR1 is SEHNR and CDR2 is FQNEAQ (reference sequence). The germline V and J ends were trimmed by 0 bases and 4 bases, with 12 bases remaining between them. CDR3 bases: TGTGCCAGCAGCTTAGCGCTGGGGAGAGGTAATGAAAAACTGTTTTTT. It specifies CASSLALGRGNEKLFF.

The chain links TRBV2 to TRBJ2-7, with TRBD2 matching over 10 bases. This CDR3 region has 15 residues. The V segment lost 8 bases and the J segment 5 bases; nucleotides outside the gene matches: 12. Germline CDR1 reads SNHLY; CDR2 reads FYNNEI. CDR3 region: CASEGFSGGLNEQYF. The CDR3 coding sequence is TGTGCCAGCGAAGGGTTTAGCGGGGGGCTGAACGAGCAGTACTTC.

V usage is TRBV23-1 and J usage is TRBJ1-4; D not resolved. TRBV23-1 is identified as an open reading frame with a role that is uncertain. V was pared by 4 bases and J by 6 bases, with 12 bases between. The CDR3 totals 14 residues. In nucleotides, the CDR3 is TGCGCCAGCAGTCCCAGGAACAGAGATGAAAAACTGTTTTTT. This encodes CASSPRNRDEKLFF.

The chain links TRBV11-3 to TRBJ2-2; D not resolved. Germline V gene lookup returns CDR1 SGHNT and CDR2 YENEEA. Trimming removed 1 base at V and 2 bases at J, with 2 bases between. The CDR3 totals 13 residues. The CDR3 loop is CASSLVNTGELFF. The CDR3 nucleotides read TGTGCCAGCAGCTTAGTAAACACCGGGGAGCTGTTTTTT.

This clone has just one count. The chain has TRBV7-2 and TRBJ2-1; unclear D gene. The V end was cut by 3 bases, the J end by 7 bases, with 10 bases between. This CDR3 has 13 amino acids. Germline assignment: CDR1 SGHTA and CDR2 FQGNSA. CDR3 residues: CASSFFSLNEQFF. As DNA, the CDR3 is TGTGCCAGCAGCTTCTTCAGTTTAAATGAGCAGTTCTTC.

This chain connects TRBV6-5 to TRBJ1-2, with a tentative D call TRBD1 (6 bases). Germline V gene sequence: CDR1 MNHEY, CDR2 SVGAGI. Between the trimmed V and J ends, which lost 7 bases and 4 bases, there was a span of 13 bases. The CDR3 has 13 amino acids. The DNA for the CDR3 is TGTGCCAGCAAGATGACAGGAATCTATGGCTACACCTTC. Translated: CASKMTGIYGYTF.

This chain joins TRBV30 and TRBJ2-1; the D gene is possibly TRBD2 (6 bases). Germline-derived CDR1 and CDR2 are GTSNPN and SVGIG (reference sequence). The CDR3 runs 14 residues. Trimming shortened V by 4 bases and J by 6 bases, and 16 bases separated the two germline ends. Here the CDR3 DNA reads TGTGCCTGGAACTGGGGGGTGCTAGGCAATGAGCAGTTCTTC. Translation: CAWNWGVLGNEQFF.

The chain is built from TRBV5-4 and TRBJ2-1, with a tentative D call TRBD2 (6 bases). Germline CDR1 reads SGHNT; CDR2 reads YYREEE (reference sequence). CDR3 length: 14 residues. V gave up 4 bases and J gave up 5 bases, with 13 bases separating them. CDR3 protein: CASSPGLDNNEQFF. The CDR3 DNA is TGTGCCAGCAGCCCGGGACTGGACAACAATGAGCAGTTCTTC.